This TCR beta chain came from a study of cytomegalovirus exposure and HLA in healthy donors. Germline CDR1 LNHDA, CDR2 SQIVND (reference sequence). Trimming removed 6 bases from V and 5 bases from J, with 10 bases in between. The CDR3 sequence is 12 residues long. The primer mix had 60 Vbeta and 13 Jbeta primers. Sequenced by immunoSEQ multiplex PCR; TCRdb stores in-frame clones only, minus some. The table lists approximately 160,000 clones, 75% of them singletons, with 4.9% in the top ten. Sequenced: PBMCs. The rearrangement uses TRBV19 and TRBJ2-5; D uncertain. The TCR comes from a male donor in good health and CMV-seronegative. CDR3: CASRAEAETQYF. DNA for the CDR3: TGTGCCAGTAGGGCCGAAGCGGAGACCCAGTACTTC.